This T cell receptor beta chain was observed in a study of shared clonotypes between healthy human individuals. The CDR3 sequence is 14 residues long. From germline, CDR1 is SGDLS and CDR2 YYNGEE. Trimming removed 1 base from V and 2 bases from J, with 8 bases in between. Sequencing used immunoSEQ multiplex PCR; TCRdb keeps in-frame clones, though not all of them. Altogether approximately 1.9 million clones are present, just under 95% being singletons, with the ten largest covering over 1.5%. Terminally differentiated effector memory CD45RA+ cells were excluded by CCR7 positive selection of CD45RO-negative cells. Every one of the donors was a Caucasian adult that lived in Nashville, Tennessee.

V usage is TRBV9 and J usage is TRBJ2-3, with D unresolved. The clonotype comes from a man aged 18 to 30 in good health. Some clones in this sample may be carry-over from other donors' samples. The specimen was naive CD8+ T cells from PBMCs. CDR3 in amino acids: CASSVLGNTDTQYF. CDR3 in DNA: TGTGCCAGCAGCGTATTAGGGAACACAGATACGCAGTATTTT.